Here is one T cell receptor (beta chain) with its context. This sample was included in a study of T cell responses to AZD1222 COVID-19 vaccine. The CDR3 sequence is 14 residues long. V was clipped by 0 bases and J by 5 bases, with 10 bases between them. The V gene's germline CDR1 is ENHRY and CDR2 SYGVKD. Libraries were prepared by immunoSEQ multiplex PCR; TCRdb keeps only in-frame clonotypes and omits some of them. The sample holds around 120,000 clones, 92% seen once. The TCR was taken from an adult in good health. Sequencing was performed on peripheral blood, taken on day 0 of AZD1222 vaccination. The rearrangement links TRBV10-3 to TRBJ2-5; no clear D gene. The CDR3 spells CAISESTERETQYF. The CDR3 DNA reads TGTGCCATCAGTGAGTCAACAGAAAGGGAGACCCAGTACTTC.